Following are 20 T cell receptor beta chains from one sample sequenced in a study of read filtering for tumor transcriptome and immune sequencing. Molecular barcoded adaptors covering alpha/delta and beta/gamma chains were used on about 0.4 ug RNA. TCRdb reprocessed the reads with MiXCR, giving one entry per CDR3 protein. The sample carries over 50,000 distinct CDR3 sequences, approximately 19% recorded once. The sample taken for sequencing was a population of CD138-negative cells sorted from bone marrow. The receptors shown here come from a donor aged 40 or older with multiple myeloma.

Many counts were recorded for this clonotype. V usage is TRBV9 and J usage is TRBJ2-1; 11 positions match TRBD2. Looked up from germline, CDR1 is SGDLS and CDR2 is YYNGEE. This CDR3 spans 16 amino acids. V shed 0 bases, J shed 8 bases, and the junction held 7 bases outside the gene matches. Here the CDR3 reads CASSVAASGGQDEQFF. For the CDR3, the DNA is TGTGCCAGCAGCGTAGCCGCTAGCGGGGGGCAGGATGAGCAGTTCTTC.

This clonotype was seen many times. V and J are TRBV5-6 and TRBJ2-1; 12 positions agree with TRBD2. V lost 4 bases and J lost 8; bases outside the gene matches: 13. The germline V gene encodes CDR1 SGHDT and CDR2 YYEEEE. This CDR3 spans 17 amino acids. The CDR3 protein is CASSPTRLAGVVHEQFF. The CDR3 nucleotides read TGTGCCAGCAGCCCGACCAGACTAGCGGGAGTTGTACATGAGCAGTTCTTC.

There are many counts of this clonotype. V usage is TRBV7-6 and J usage is TRBJ2-1, with D unresolved. The length of the CDR3 is 14 residues. The V and J ends lost 5 bases and 8 bases respectively, with 16 bases between them. Germline CDR1 and CDR2: SGHVS and FNYEAQ. CDR3 bases: TGTGCCAGCAGCCAAAATAGGGCATTACATGAGCAGTTCTTC. Encoded protein: CASSQNRALHEQFF.

This clonotype was observed at least ten times. DNA of the CDR3: TGCAGTTCTACAGGGATTGGGTCCTATAATTCACCCCTCCACTTT. This codes for CSSTGIGSYNSPLHF. The V and J genes are TRBV20-1 and TRBJ1-6; TRBD1 is a possible D gene (6 bases). The CDR3 contains 15 residues. The germline gives CDR1 DFQATT, CDR2 SNEGSKA (reference sequence). The ends were cut back, 8 bases at V and 1 base at J, with 15 bases in the middle.

The table lists this clonotype with many counts. The chain uses TRBV20-1 and TRBJ2-3; 11 bases are shared with TRBD2. Germline V gene sequence: CDR1 DFQATT, CDR2 SNEGSKA (reference sequence). The CDR3 sequence is 15 residues long. J was trimmed by 6 bases and V by 5 bases; bases with no gene match: 10. CDR3 loop: CSAAPEASGGDTQYF. The CDR3 coding sequence is TGCAGTGCTGCCCCCGAGGCTAGCGGGGGGGATACGCAGTATTTT.

Comments on this clonotype: A much larger clone sits a single nucleotide away, making a read error possible. Since no conserved phenylalanine or tryptophan closes the CDR3, a read error is the likely cause. V usage is TRBV2 and J usage is TRBJ1-1; no reliable D call. V lost 4 bases, J lost 0 bases, and 12 bases lay in between. This CDR3 has 15 amino acids. CDR1 SNHLY and CDR2 FYNNEI come from the germline V gene. The CDR3, as DNA: TGTGCCAGCAGTGGTTGGGCAGCCATGAACACTGAAGCTTTCTCT. Encoded protein: CASSGWAAMNTEAFS.

The table lists this clonotype with many counts. The V call is TRBV10-3, the J call TRBJ2-5; D gene uncertain. The CDR3 consists of 12 residues. With 2 bases removed from V and 7 bases from J, the gap between germline ends came to 8 bases. Germline CDR1 is ENHRY and CDR2 is SYGVKD. The CDR3 protein is CAISEDRWTQYF. In nucleotides, the CDR3 is TGTGCCATCAGTGAGGATAGATGGACCCAGTACTTC.

V is TRBV12-3 or TRBV12-4 and J is TRBJ2-7, with D uncertain. The CDR3 runs to 15 residues. V was pared by 7 bases and J by 6 bases, with 22 bases between. The DNA of the CDR3 is TGTGCCAGCACCTCCGGACCAGTTTCGAAGACCGAGCAGTACTTC. As protein: CASTSGPVSKTEQYF.

This clonotype has just a few counts. A read error is possible here, since a much larger clone lies one base away. It is likely a read error, because the conserved phenylalanine at the end of the CDR3 is missing. This chain joins TRBV28 and TRBJ1-6, with D maybe TRBD1 (5 bases). The CDR3 is 12 amino acids. CDR1 MDHEN and CDR2 SYDVKM come from the germline V gene. Trimming stripped 5 bases from V and 7 bases from J, with 6 bases between. The CDR3, as DNA: TGTGCCAGCAGTGCAGGGAATTCACCCCTCCACCTT. Translation gives CASSAGNSPLHL.

This clonotype was detected ten times or more. The V and J genes are TRBV27 and TRBJ1-5, with 8 bases that match TRBD1. The junction had 15 bases not matched to a gene; V was cut back by 5 bases and J by 9 bases. CDR3 length equals 16 residues. Germline CDR1 and CDR2: MNHEY and SMNVEV (reference sequence). Here the CDR3 reads CASSLQGVGRGAPQHF. The CDR3 DNA follows: TGTGCCAGCAGTCTACAGGGGGTTGGCCGTGGGGCGCCCCAGCATTTT.

The CDR3 region is CSASATKTGANVLTF. The CDR3 DNA is TGCAGTGCTAGCGCAACTAAAACTGGGGCCAACGTCCTGACTTTC. The rearrangement joins TRBV20-1 to TRBJ2-6; D remains ambiguous. The CDR3 is made up of 15 amino acids. Between the trimmed V and J ends, which lost 3 bases and 2 bases, there was a span of 11 bases. Looked up from germline, CDR1 is DFQATT and CDR2 is SNEGSKA (reference sequence).

In regard to this clonotype: A much larger clone differs by one base, so this may be a read error. The V and J genes are TRBV7-2 and TRBJ2-3; weak D call: TRBD2 (5 bases). The CDR3 totals 16 residues. Germline V gene sequence: CDR1 SGHTA, CDR2 FQGNSA. The CDR3 loop is CASSQSRGFLTDTQCF. Written as DNA, the CDR3 is TGTGCCAGCAGCCAATCCCGGGGATTCCTCACAGATACGCAGTGTTTT.

This clonotype was seen many times. This sequence joins TRBV10-3 and TRBJ2-1, with 11 bases matching TRBD2. Germline-derived CDR1 and CDR2 are ENHRY and SYGVKD. This CDR3 spans 15 amino acids. V lost 3 bases to trimming and J lost 9 bases; unmatched junction nucleotides: 7. Here the CDR3 reads CAISETSGSGPEQFF. The CDR3 DNA reads as TGTGCCATCAGTGAAACTAGCGGGAGTGGTCCTGAGCAGTTCTTC.

This clonotype was found many times. This chain joins TRBV27 and TRBJ1-5; the D is unclear. This CDR3 comprises 14 residues. Germline CDR1 reads MNHEY; CDR2 reads SMNVEV (reference sequence). Trimming took off 6 bases at V and 2 bases at J, with 11 bases between the two ends. The CDR3 DNA sequence: TGTGCCAGCAGCGCAGGAAGAGGCAATCAGCCCCAGCATTTT. It translates to CASSAGRGNQPQHF.

The table lists this clonotype with many counts. The rearrangement uses TRBV28 and TRBJ1-6; tentatively, D is TRBD1 (6 bases). Germline-derived CDR1 and CDR2 are MDHEN and SYDVKM. V was trimmed by 3 bases and J by 1 base, leaving 10 bases between them. The CDR3 consists of 16 residues. CDR3 loop: CASSFFRGSYNSPLHF. CDR3 nucleotides: TGTGCCAGCAGTTTTTTCAGGGGTTCCTATAATTCACCCCTCCACTTT.

The rearrangement joins TRBV7-3 to TRBJ2-1; TRBD2 aligns across 10 bases. This CDR3 spans 16 amino acids. With 5 bases clipped from V and 6 bases from J, the junction kept 10 bases outside the gene matches. Germline V gene sequence: CDR1 SGHTA, CDR2 FQGTGA. CDR3 sequence (DNA): TGTGCCAGCAGCCCCGACAGCGGGGGGGCCGCCAATGAGCAGTTCTTC. Translated: CASSPDSGGAANEQFF. The complete variable domain, with remaining parts taken from reference TRBV7-3 and TRBJ2-1, reads GAGVSQTPSNKVTEKGKYVELRCDPISGHTALYWYRQSLGQGPEFLIYFQGTGAADDSGLPNDRFFAVRPEGSVSTLKIQRTERGDSAVYLCASSPDSGGAANEQFFGPGTRLTVL.

This clonotype was counted at least ten times. The V call is TRBV5-1, the J call TRBJ1-1; the match to TRBD1 covers 10 bases. Germline lookup yields CDR1 SGHRS and CDR2 YFSETQ. Trimming removed 5 bases from V and 7 bases from J; junction bases left unmatched: 5. The CDR3 loop spans 13 amino acids. The CDR3 loop reads CASRDGQGDEAFF. The CDR3 DNA sequence: TGCGCCAGCAGGGATGGACAGGGGGATGAAGCTTTCTTT.

This chain connects TRBV13 to TRBJ2-7; D is uncertain. The length of the CDR3 is 13 residues. Per the germline V gene, CDR1 is PRHDT and CDR2 is FYEKMQ (reference sequence). Trimming removed 3 bases at V and 6 bases at J, with 12 bases between. The CDR3 sequence is CASSFRGRAEQYF. CDR3 sequence (DNA): TGTGCCAGCAGCTTTCGCGGTAGGGCCGAGCAGTACTTC.

Comment on this clonotype: The DNA is left out, because the CDR3 cannot be placed on it with certainty; the CDR3 is given as TCRdb lists it. This sequence joins TRBV29-1 and TRBJ2-6. The CDR3 is 13 residues long, counting both termini. Germline CDR1 reads SQVTM; CDR2 reads ANQGSEA. The CDR3: CSVVGSGANVLTF.

This clonotype has at least ten counts. This chain joins TRBV4-2 and TRBJ2-5, with TRBD1 as a possible D gene (6 bases). CDR1 and CDR2 (germline): LGHNA, YNFKEQ. The CDR3 covers 15 residues. The V end was cut by 1 base, the J end by 5 bases, with 14 bases between. The CDR3 is CASSQGDGTQETQYF. CDR3 coding DNA: TGTGCCAGCAGCCAAGGTGACGGGACACAGGAGACCCAGTACTTC.